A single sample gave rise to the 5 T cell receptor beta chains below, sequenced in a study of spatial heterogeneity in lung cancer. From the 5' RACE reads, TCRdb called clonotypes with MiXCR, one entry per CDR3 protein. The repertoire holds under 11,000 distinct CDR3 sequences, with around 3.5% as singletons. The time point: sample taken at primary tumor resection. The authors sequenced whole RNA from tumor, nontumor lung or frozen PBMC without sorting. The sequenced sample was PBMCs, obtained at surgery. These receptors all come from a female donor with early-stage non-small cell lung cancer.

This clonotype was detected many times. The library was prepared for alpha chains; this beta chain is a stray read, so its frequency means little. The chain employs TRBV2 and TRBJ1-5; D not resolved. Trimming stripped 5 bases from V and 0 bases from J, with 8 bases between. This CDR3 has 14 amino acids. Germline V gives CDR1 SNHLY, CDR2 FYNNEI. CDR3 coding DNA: TGTGCCAGCAGTTACAGAGATAGCAATCAGCCCCAGCATTTT. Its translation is CASSYRDSNQPQHF.

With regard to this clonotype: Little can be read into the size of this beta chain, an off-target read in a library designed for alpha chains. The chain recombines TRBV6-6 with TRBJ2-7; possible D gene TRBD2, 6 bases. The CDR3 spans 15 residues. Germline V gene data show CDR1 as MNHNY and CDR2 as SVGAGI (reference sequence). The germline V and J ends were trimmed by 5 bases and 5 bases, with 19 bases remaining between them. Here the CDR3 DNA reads TGTGCCAGCAGTCCCCTACCTGCGGGAAGAAACGAGCAGTACTTC. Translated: CASSPLPAGRNEQYF.

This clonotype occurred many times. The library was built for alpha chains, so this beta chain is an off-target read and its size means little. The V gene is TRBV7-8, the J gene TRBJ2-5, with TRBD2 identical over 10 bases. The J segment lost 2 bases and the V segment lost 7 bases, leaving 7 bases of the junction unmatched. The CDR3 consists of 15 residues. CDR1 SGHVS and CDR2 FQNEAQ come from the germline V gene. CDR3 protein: CASTELAGGQETQYF. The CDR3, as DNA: TGTGCCAGCACCGAATTAGCGGGAGGTCAAGAGACCCAGTACTTC.

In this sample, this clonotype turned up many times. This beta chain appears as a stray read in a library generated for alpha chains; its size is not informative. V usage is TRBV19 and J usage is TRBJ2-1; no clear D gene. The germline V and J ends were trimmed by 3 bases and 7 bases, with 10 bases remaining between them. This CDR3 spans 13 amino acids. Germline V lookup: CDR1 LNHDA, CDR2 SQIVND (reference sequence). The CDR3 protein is CASSISPLNEQFF. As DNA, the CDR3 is TGTGCCAGTAGTATCAGCCCCCTAAATGAGCAGTTCTTC.

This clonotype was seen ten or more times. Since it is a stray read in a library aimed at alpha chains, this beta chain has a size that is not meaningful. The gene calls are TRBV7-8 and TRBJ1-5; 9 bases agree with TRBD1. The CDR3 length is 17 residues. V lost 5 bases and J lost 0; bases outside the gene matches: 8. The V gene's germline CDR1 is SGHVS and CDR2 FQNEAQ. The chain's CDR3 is CASSEKGTGRSNQPQHF. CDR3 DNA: TGTGCCAGCAGCGAGAAGGGGACAGGGCGTAGCAATCAGCCCCAGCATTTT.